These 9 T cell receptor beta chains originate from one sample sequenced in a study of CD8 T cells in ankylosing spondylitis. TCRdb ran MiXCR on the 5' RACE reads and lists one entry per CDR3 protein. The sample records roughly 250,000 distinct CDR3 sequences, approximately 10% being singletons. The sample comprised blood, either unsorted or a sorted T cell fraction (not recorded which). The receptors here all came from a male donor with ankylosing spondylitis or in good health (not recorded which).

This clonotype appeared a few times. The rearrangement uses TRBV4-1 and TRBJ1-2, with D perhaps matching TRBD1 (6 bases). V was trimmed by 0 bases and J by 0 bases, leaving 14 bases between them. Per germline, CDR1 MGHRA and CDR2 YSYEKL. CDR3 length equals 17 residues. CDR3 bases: TGCGCCAGCAGCCAAGAAACGGACAGCTATTCTAACTATGGCTACACCTTC. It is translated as CASSQETDSYSNYGYTF.

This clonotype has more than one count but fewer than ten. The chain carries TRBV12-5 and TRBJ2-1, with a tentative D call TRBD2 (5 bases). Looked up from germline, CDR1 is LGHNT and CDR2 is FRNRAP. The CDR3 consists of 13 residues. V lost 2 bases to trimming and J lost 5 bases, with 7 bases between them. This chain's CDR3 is CASGLTGNNEQFF. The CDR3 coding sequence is TGTGCTAGTGGTTTGACGGGGAACAATGAGCAGTTCTTC.

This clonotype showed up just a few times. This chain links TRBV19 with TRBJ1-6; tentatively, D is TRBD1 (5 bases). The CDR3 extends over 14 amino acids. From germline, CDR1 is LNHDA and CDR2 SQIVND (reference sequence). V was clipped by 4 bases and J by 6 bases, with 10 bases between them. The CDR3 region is CASSTGPLNSPLHF. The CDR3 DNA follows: TGTGCCAGTAGTACGGGACCACTTAATTCACCCCTCCACTTT.

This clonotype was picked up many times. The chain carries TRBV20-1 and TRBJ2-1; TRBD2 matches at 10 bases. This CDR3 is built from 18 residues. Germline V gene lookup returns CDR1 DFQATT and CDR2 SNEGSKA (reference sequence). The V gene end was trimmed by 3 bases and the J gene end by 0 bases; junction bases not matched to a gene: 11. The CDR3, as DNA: TGCAGTGCTAGCAATTACTTAGCGGGAGGTGGCTCCTACAATGAGCAGTTCTTC. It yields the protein CSASNYLAGGGSYNEQFF.

CDR3 in DNA: TGTCAGAGCTGCTTGGCCCCCGGGGCCGCCTATCCCGATGAGCAGTTCTTC. Protein sequence: CQSCLAPGAAYPDEQFF. The chain has TRBV5-8 and TRBJ2-1; D might be TRBD1 or TRBD2, each matching 5 bases. The germline gives CDR1 SGHTS, CDR2 YDEGEE. The CDR3 sequence is 17 residues long.

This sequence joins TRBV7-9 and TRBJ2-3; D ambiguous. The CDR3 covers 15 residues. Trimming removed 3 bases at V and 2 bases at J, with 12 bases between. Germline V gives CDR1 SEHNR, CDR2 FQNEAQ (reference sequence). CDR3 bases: TGTGCCAGCAGCTTTCTCCGGCTAGACACAGATACGCAGTATTTT. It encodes CASSFLRLDTDTQYF.

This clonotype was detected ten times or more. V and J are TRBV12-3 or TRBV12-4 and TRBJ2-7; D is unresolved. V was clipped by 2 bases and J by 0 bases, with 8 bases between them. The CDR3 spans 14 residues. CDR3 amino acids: CASSLRPSSYEQYF. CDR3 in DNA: TGTGCCAGCAGTTTAAGGCCCAGCTCCTACGAGCAGTACTTC.

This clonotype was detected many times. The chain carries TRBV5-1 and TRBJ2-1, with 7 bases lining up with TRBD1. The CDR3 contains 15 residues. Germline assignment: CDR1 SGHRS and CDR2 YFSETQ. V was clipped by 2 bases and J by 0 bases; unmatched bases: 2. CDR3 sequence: CASSLQGPSYNEQFF. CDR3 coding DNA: TGCGCCAGCAGCTTACAGGGGCCCTCCTACAATGAGCAGTTCTTC.

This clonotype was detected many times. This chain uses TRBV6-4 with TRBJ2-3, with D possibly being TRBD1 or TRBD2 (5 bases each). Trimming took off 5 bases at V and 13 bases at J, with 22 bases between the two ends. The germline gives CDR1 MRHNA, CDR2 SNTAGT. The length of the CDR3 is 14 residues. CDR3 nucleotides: TGTGCCAGCAGTAGTATAAGGGGAGATATCCTTAAGTATTTT. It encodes CASSSIRGDILKYF.